Shown below are 16 T cell receptor beta chains from a single sample sequenced in a study of blood T cell repertoires in COVID-19. The protocol was immunoSEQ multiplex PCR, while the TCRdb copy is restricted to in-frame clones and leaves out a portion. The data contain about 220,000 clones, roughly nine tenths of them singletons. The sequencing input was PBMCs or T cells enriched from blood (not recorded which). The receptors come from a woman between 18 and 30 years old in a cohort exposed to, infected with or recovered from COVID-19 (not recorded which).

The chain combines TRBV13 with TRBJ2-1; D ambiguous. In germline, CDR1 is PRHDT, CDR2 FYEKMQ (reference sequence). The CDR3 runs to 16 residues. Trimming shortened V by 1 base and J by 5 bases, and 15 bases separated the two germline ends. The CDR3 loop is CASSLDLPAYHNEQFF. DNA for the CDR3: TGTGCCAGCAGCTTAGACCTACCCGCCTACCACAATGAGCAGTTCTTC.

The V call is TRBV6-4, the J call TRBJ1-2; 8 bases are shared with TRBD1. This CDR3 region has 13 residues. Germline loops: CDR1 MRHNA, CDR2 SNTAGT. With V trimmed by 4 bases and J by 4 bases, 2 bases remained unmatched. For the CDR3, the DNA is TGTGCCAGCAGTGCCACAGGGGGCTATGGCTACACCTTC. Encoded protein: CASSATGGYGYTF.

This CDR3 is CASSEGQAYYGYTF. The CDR3 coding sequence is TGTGCCAGCAGTGAAGGACAGGCCTACTATGGCTACACCTTC. The chain carries TRBV6-1 and TRBJ1-2; tentatively, D is TRBD1 (6 bases). V was trimmed by 1 base and J by 3 bases, leaving 9 bases between them. The germline CDR1 and CDR2 sequences are MNHNS and SASEGT. The CDR3 covers 14 residues.

A word on this clone: One end of the junction varies from germline; a read error may be responsible. The rearrangement uses TRBV5-1 and TRBJ2-7, with 8 bases matching TRBD2. Germline CDR1 is SGHRS and CDR2 is YFSETQ. The CDR3 loop spans 13 amino acids. The CDR3 bases are TGCGCCCGCAGCTCGGGGGGGGACTACGAGCAGTACTTC. It translates to CARSSGGDYEQYF.

J is TRBJ2-7 and V is TRBV27, with a weak D call TRBD1 (6 bases). Looked up from germline, CDR1 is MNHEY and CDR2 is SMNVEV (reference sequence). CDR3 length: 13 residues. Trimming cost V 2 bases and J 2 bases, with 7 bases left between them. For the CDR3, the DNA is TGTGCCAGCAGTTTAGGGACAACCTACGAGCAGTACTTC. Its protein product is CASSLGTTYEQYF.

V is TRBV19 and J is TRBJ1-4; the D is unclear. The CDR3 consists of 14 residues. Per germline, CDR1 LNHDA and CDR2 SQIVND (reference sequence). V was clipped by 7 bases and J by 13 bases, with 22 bases between them. CDR3 amino acids: CASMEGSFKGRLFF. CDR3 DNA: TGTGCCAGTATGGAAGGGAGCTTTAAGGGTCGACTGTTTTTT.

The chain uses TRBV6-1 and TRBJ2-1, with 13 bases aligning to TRBD2. This CDR3 spans 18 amino acids. CDR1 and CDR2 from the germline V gene are MNHNS and SASEGT. After removal of 2 bases from V and 8 bases from J, the junction contained 12 bases not matched to a gene. Here the CDR3 reads CASSESRTSGSVSDEQFF. The CDR3 bases are TGTGCCAGCAGTGAAAGTCGGACTAGCGGGAGTGTTTCTGATGAGCAGTTCTTC.

The chain carries TRBV6-5 and TRBJ1-5; D is unresolved. The germline gives CDR1 MNHEY, CDR2 SVGAGI. This CDR3 spans 13 amino acids. The V end lost 6 bases, the J end lost 0 bases, and 6 bases lay between the germline ends. The CDR3: CASRTDSNQPQHF. As DNA, the CDR3 is TGTGCCAGCAGAACAGATAGCAATCAGCCCCAGCATTTT.

V gene TRBV6-5 combines with J gene TRBJ1-2, with D possibly matching TRBD1 (5 bases). Deletions cut 7 bases from V and 2 bases from J, with 11 bases between. CDR1 and CDR2 (germline): MNHEY, SVGAGI. CDR3 length: 13 amino acids. CDR3 amino acids: CASTPGSNYGYTF. CDR3 in DNA: TGTGCCAGCACTCCAGGGTCCAACTATGGCTACACCTTC.

The chain carries TRBV19 and TRBJ2-3; no clear D. The germline gives CDR1 LNHDA, CDR2 SQIVND (reference sequence). The V and J ends lost 1 base and 5 bases respectively, with 16 bases between them. The CDR3 extends over 16 amino acids. The CDR3 protein is CASSIAGTRGGDTQYF. The CDR3 DNA follows: TGTGCCAGTAGTATAGCGGGTACCCGCGGTGGAGATACGCAGTATTTT.

The V call is TRBV24-1, the J call TRBJ1-2; tentative D call: TRBD1 (6 bases). With 9 bases removed from V and 2 bases from J, the gap between germline ends came to 9 bases. CDR3 size: 12 residues. Germline lookup yields CDR1 KGHDR and CDR2 SFDVKD. DNA for the CDR3: TGTGCCACCCGGGACACCAACTATGGCTACACCTTC. Amino acid sequence: CATRDTNYGYTF.

This chain uses TRBV28 with TRBJ1-4; possibly TRBD1 for D (6 bases). The CDR3 totals 14 residues. V lost 6 bases and J 0 bases, leaving 8 bases between the germline ends. Per germline, CDR1 MDHEN and CDR2 SYDVKM. The CDR3 sequence: CASRPGATNEKLFF. In nucleotides, the CDR3 is TGTGCCAGCAGGCCAGGGGCAACTAATGAAAAACTGTTTTTT.

This clone was picked up one time. The genes are TRBV13 and TRBJ2-3; 9 bases are a match to TRBD2. The CDR3 has 18 residues. V was clipped by 5 bases and J by 1 base; unmatched bases: 13. The germline CDR1 and CDR2 sequences are PRHDT and FYEKMQ (reference sequence). The CDR3 sequence is CASSPVGLAGSRTDTQYF. In DNA, the CDR3 is TGTGCCAGCAGCCCCGTAGGCCTAGCGGGGTCCCGCACAGATACGCAGTATTTT.

This clone occurred once. The CDR3, as DNA: TGTGCCAGCGCGATTAAACAGGGCAGAGGCGAGCAGTACTTC. It encodes CASAIKQGRGEQYF. The chain links TRBV6-5 to TRBJ2-7; perhaps TRBD1 as D (6 bases). The CDR3 totals 14 residues. Trimming removed 8 bases from V and 6 bases from J, with 20 bases in between. CDR1 is MNHEY and CDR2 is SVGAGI in the germline V gene.

This clone has just one count. The chain joins TRBV18 to TRBJ1-2; no clear D gene. Germline CDR1 reads KGHSH; CDR2 reads LQKENI. V gave up 2 bases and J gave up 6 bases, with 16 bases separating them. This CDR3 region has 15 residues. The chain's CDR3 is CASSPLPTRGDGYTF. The CDR3 DNA sequence: TGTGCCAGCTCACCATTACCCACGCGAGGTGATGGCTACACCTTC.

This rearrangement joins TRBV7-8 to TRBJ1-1, with TRBD1 matching 7 bases. Trimming cost V 1 base and J 11 bases; bases outside gene matches: 7. The germline V gene has CDR1 SGHVS and CDR2 FQNEAQ. The CDR3 is 13 residues long. The chain's CDR3 is CASSLDRGSNAFF. CDR3 DNA: TGTGCCAGCAGCTTAGACAGGGGATCCAATGCTTTCTTT.